What follows is one T cell receptor (beta chain) and its context. The repertoire was sequenced with immunoSEQ multiplex PCR; TCRdb's copy has only in-frame clones and lacks some. The sample has approximately 70,000 clones; 92% are singletons. The source of the sample is a study of technical replicates of blood from four donors. The origin of this receptor is a human donor in good health. Sequenced material: T cells isolated from PBMCs.

CDR3 bases: TGTGCCAGCAGCTCACTAGCGGGAGTTGAGACCCAGTACTTC. Translated, it gives CASSSLAGVETQYF. The rearrangement joins TRBV5-6 to TRBJ2-5; TRBD2 agrees at 11 bases. Per germline, CDR1 SGHDT and CDR2 YYEEEE. V was clipped by 3 bases and J by 5 bases; unmatched bases: 3. The CDR3 runs to 14 residues.